The 16 T cell receptor beta chains listed next were all sequenced from one sample in a study of T cell responses to AZD1222 COVID-19 vaccine. Only in-frame clones appear in the TCRdb table, and some are missing; sequencing was by immunoSEQ multiplex PCR. The sample has over 100,000 clones; about 90% are singletons. Sequenced here: peripheral blood, sampled on day 0 of AZD1222 vaccination. All receptors derive from an adult in good health.

This clone was recorded once. This chain joins TRBV20-1 and TRBJ1-3; 8 bases align to TRBD1. Germline CDR1 and CDR2: DFQATT and SNEGSKA (reference sequence). J gave up 8 bases and V 3 bases, and 6 bases lay outside the gene matches. The CDR3 is 13 residues long. CDR3 sequence reads: CSASPQGGDTIYF. The CDR3 bases are TGCAGTGCTAGTCCACAGGGGGGGGACACCATATATTTT.

This chain links TRBV9 with TRBJ2-3, with TRBD2 matching 8 bases. In germline, CDR1 is SGDLS, CDR2 YYNGEE. CDR3 length: 16 amino acids. J gave up 2 bases and V 0 bases, and 5 bases lay outside the gene matches. CDR3 nucleotides: TGTGCCAGCAGCGTAGGTGGGCGGGGGGCCACAGATACGCAGTATTTT. Protein: CASSVGGRGATDTQYF.

The V call is TRBV10-3, the J call TRBJ1-1; 7 bases fit TRBD1. The germline CDR1 and CDR2 sequences are ENHRY and SYGVKD. CDR3 size: 13 residues. Trimming at V came to 10 bases and at J to 0 bases, leaving 5 bases not matched to a gene. CDR3 sequence (DNA): TGTGCCACCCAGGGGGTTGTGAACACTGAAGCTTTCTTT. It codes for CATQGVVNTEAFF.

The chain joins TRBV7-8 to TRBJ2-3; D unclear. Germline values: CDR1 SGHVS, CDR2 FQNEAQ. V was cut by 3 bases and J by 2 bases, with 9 bases left in between. This CDR3 is 14 amino acids long. CDR3 amino acids: CASSFSQTTDTQYF. The CDR3 region has the DNA TGTGCCAGCAGCTTTTCCCAGACCACAGATACGCAGTATTTT.

The sample holds one count of this clone. The gene calls are TRBV5-1 and TRBJ1-6; tentative D call: TRBD1 (5 bases). Trimming removed 2 bases at V and 7 bases at J, with 10 bases between. The germline V gene encodes CDR1 SGHRS and CDR2 YFSETQ. CDR3 size: 14 residues. In DNA form, the CDR3 reads TGCGCCAGCAGCTTAGAGGGGTTGAATTCACCCCTCCACTTT. The encoded protein is CASSLEGLNSPLHF.

CDR3 sequence reads: CASSQEGPTGELFF. The CDR3 DNA sequence: TGTGCCAGCAGCCAAGAGGGGCCCACCGGGGAGCTGTTTTTT. The chain has TRBV3-1 (or the pseudogene TRBV3-2) and TRBJ2-2, with a weak D call TRBD1 (5 bases). The CDR3 has 14 residues. Deletions cut 0 bases from V and 4 bases from J, with 6 bases between. Germline V CDR1 and CDR2: LGHDT, YNNKEL (reference sequence).

The gene calls are TRBV18 and TRBJ1-2; 7 bases agree with TRBD1. V trimming: 5 bases; J trimming: 0 bases; junction bases outside the gene matches: 3. Germline CDR1 reads KGHSH; CDR2 reads LQKENI. This CDR3 region has 14 residues. CDR3: CASSSQGANYGYTF. The CDR3 coding sequence is TGTGCCAGCTCATCTCAGGGGGCTAACTATGGCTACACCTTC.

The chain uses TRBV16 and TRBJ2-1; 7 bases are a match to TRBD1. V was pared by 2 bases and J by 2 bases, with 12 bases of the junction left unmatched. This CDR3 contains 18 residues. Germline CDR1 reads KGHSY; CDR2 reads FQNENV. CDR3 residues: CASSQTILDRVTYNEQFF. CDR3 nucleotide sequence: TGTGCCAGCAGCCAAACGATACTTGACAGGGTAACCTACAATGAGCAGTTCTTC. The full variable domain, rest sourced from reference TRBV16 and TRBJ2-1, is GEEVAQTPKHLVRGEGQKAKLYCAPIKGHSYVFWYQQVLKNEFKFLISFQNENVFDETGMPKERFSAKCLPNSPCSLEIQATKLEDSAVYFCASSQTILDRVTYNEQFFGPGTRLTVL.

V is TRBV6-6 and J is TRBJ1-6; D gene uncertain. The germline V gene has CDR1 MNHNY and CDR2 SVGAGI (reference sequence). The CDR3 has 15 amino acids. Trimming removed 5 bases from V and 2 bases from J, with 10 bases in between. The CDR3 loop is CASSLGVTYNSPLHF. CDR3 sequence (DNA): TGTGCCAGCAGTCTCGGGGTCACCTATAATTCACCCCTCCACTTT.

The chain combines TRBV7-9 with TRBJ1-1; D gene uncertain. The CDR3 contains 17 residues. Germline CDR1 SEHNR, CDR2 FQNEAQ (reference sequence). The ends were cut back, 0 bases at V and 5 bases at J, with 19 bases in the middle. The CDR3 DNA follows: TGTGCCAGCAGCTTAGCGGACCCCCCGGGAGGAGGAACTGAAGCTTTCTTT. It is translated as CASSLADPPGGGTEAFF.

The rearrangement links TRBV19 to TRBJ2-1; 8 nucleotides line up with TRBD2. The V gene's germline CDR1 is LNHDA and CDR2 SQIVND (reference sequence). The CDR3 runs 15 residues. Unmatched junction bases numbered 3, after V lost 4 bases and J lost 1 base. The CDR3 loop reads CASSKGGRSYNEQFF. The CDR3 nucleotides are TGTGCCAGTAGTAAAGGCGGGAGGTCCTACAATGAGCAGTTCTTC. Full variable domain (rest looked up from reference TRBV19 and TRBJ2-1): DGGITQSPKYLFRKEGQNVTLSCEQNLNHDAMYWYRQDPGQGLRLIYYSQIVNDFQKGDIAEGYSVSREKKESFPLTVTSAQKNPTAFYLCASSKGGRSYNEQFFGPGTRLTVL.

This rearrangement joins TRBV7-2 to TRBJ1-4, with no clear D. The germline CDR1 and CDR2 sequences are SGHTA and FQGNSA. This CDR3 is built from 13 residues. The V end lost 8 bases, the J end lost 4 bases, and 11 bases lay between the germline ends. CDR3 DNA sequence: TGTGCCAGCTCGCGACGGATTAATGAAAAACTGTTTTTT. This codes for CASSRRINEKLFF. Variable domain in full (rest from reference TRBV7-2 and TRBJ1-4): GAGVSQSPSNKVTEKGKDVELRCDPISGHTALYWYRQSLGQGLEFLIYFQGNSAPDKSGLPSDRFSAERTGGSVSTLTIQRTQQEDSAVYLCASSRRINEKLFFGSGTQLSVL.

This clone occurred once. The rearrangement joins TRBV14 to TRBJ1-6; D gene uncertain. V lost 1 base and J 10 bases, leaving 5 bases between the germline ends. Germline V lookup: CDR1 SGHDN, CDR2 FVKESK. The length of the CDR3 is 12 residues. The CDR3 here is CASSQVASPLHF. The CDR3 DNA is TGTGCCAGCAGCCAAGTAGCCTCACCCCTCCACTTT.

The rearrangement uses TRBV6-2 or TRBV6-3 and TRBJ2-7; a weak D match, TRBD1 (6 bases). Germline V gene sequence: CDR1 MNHEY, CDR2 SVGEGT. This CDR3 region has 14 residues. Trimming took off 6 bases at V and 4 bases at J, with 16 bases between the two ends. The CDR3 DNA follows: TGTGCCAGCAGCTATACACAGGGTCCATACGAGCAGTACGTC. Protein product: CASSYTQGPYEQYV.

CDR3 nucleotide sequence: TGCAGCGTTCGAGATATAGGGGGGCTTGCTTTCTTT. It is translated as CSVRDIGGLAFF. V gene TRBV29-1 combines with J gene TRBJ1-1; D possibly corresponds to TRBD1 (6 bases). CDR1 SQVTM and CDR2 ANQGSEA come from the germline V gene. The CDR3 runs to 12 residues. V was cut by 5 bases and J by 11 bases, with 18 bases left in between.

The chain links TRBV6-6 to TRBJ1-4, with 10 bases fitting TRBD1. The length of the CDR3 is 14 residues. V trimming: 6 bases; J trimming: 5 bases; junction bases outside the gene matches: 3. CDR1 MNHNY and CDR2 SVGAGI come from the germline V gene (reference sequence). This chain's CDR3 is CASSRQGANEKLFF. CDR3 in DNA: TGTGCCAGCAGCCGACAGGGGGCAAATGAAAAACTGTTTTTT.